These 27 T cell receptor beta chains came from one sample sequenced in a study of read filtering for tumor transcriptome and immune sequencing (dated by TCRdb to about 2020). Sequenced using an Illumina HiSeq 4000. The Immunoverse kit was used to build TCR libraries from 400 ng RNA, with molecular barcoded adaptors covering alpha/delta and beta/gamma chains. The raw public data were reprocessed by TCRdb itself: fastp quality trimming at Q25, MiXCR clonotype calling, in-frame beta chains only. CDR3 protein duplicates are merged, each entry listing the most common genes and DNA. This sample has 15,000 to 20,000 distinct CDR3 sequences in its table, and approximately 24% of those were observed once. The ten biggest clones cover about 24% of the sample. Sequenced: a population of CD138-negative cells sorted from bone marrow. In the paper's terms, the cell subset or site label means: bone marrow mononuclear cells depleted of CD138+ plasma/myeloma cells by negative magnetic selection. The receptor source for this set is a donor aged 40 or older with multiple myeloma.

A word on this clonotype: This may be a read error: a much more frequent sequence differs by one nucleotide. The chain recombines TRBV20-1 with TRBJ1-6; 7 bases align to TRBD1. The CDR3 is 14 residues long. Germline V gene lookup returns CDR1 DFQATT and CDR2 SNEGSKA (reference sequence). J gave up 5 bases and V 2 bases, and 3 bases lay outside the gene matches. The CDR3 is CSARSGQNNSPLHF. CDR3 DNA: TGCAGTGCTAGATCGGGACAGAATAATTCACCCCTCCACTTT.

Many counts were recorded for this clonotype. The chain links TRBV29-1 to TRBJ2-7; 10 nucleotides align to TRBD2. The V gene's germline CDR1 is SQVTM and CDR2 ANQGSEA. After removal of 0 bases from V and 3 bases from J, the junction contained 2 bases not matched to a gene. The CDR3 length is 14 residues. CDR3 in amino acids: CSVEEASGSYEQYF. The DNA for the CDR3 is TGCAGCGTTGAAGAGGCTAGCGGGAGCTACGAGCAGTACTTC.

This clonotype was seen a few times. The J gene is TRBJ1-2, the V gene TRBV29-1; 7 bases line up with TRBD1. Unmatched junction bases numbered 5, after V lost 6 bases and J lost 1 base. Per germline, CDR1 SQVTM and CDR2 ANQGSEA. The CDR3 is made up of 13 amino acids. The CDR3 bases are TGCAGCGTGTCCGGACAGGTTAACTATGGCTACACCTTC. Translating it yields CSVSGQVNYGYTF.

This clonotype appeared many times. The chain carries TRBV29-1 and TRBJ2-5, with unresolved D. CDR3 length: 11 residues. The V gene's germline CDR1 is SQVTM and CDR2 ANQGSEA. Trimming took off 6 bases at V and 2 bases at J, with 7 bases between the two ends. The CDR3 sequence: CSVRRQETQYF. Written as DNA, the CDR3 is TGCAGCGTCCGCAGACAAGAGACCCAGTACTTC.

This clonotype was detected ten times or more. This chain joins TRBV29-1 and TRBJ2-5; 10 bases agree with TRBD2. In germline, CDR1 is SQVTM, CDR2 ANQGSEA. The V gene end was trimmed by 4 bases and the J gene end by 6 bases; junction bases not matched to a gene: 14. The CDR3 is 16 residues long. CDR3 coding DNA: TGCAGCGTTGTTATCCCGGGACTAGCGAAGACGCAGACCCAGTACTTC. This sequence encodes CSVVIPGLAKTQTQYF.

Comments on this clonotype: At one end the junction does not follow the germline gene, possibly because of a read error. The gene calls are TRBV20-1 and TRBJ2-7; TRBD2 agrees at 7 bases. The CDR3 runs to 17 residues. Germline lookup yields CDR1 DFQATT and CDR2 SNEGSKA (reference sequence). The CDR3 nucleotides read TGCAGTGCTAGAGTTTTGATGAGGGCTAGCGGATCCTCCGAGCAGTACTTC. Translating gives CSARVLMRASGSSEQYF.

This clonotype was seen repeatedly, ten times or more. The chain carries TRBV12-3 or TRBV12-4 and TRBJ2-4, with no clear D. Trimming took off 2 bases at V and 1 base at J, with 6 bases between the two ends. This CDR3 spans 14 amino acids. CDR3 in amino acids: CASSLSLAKNIQYF. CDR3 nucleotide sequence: TGTGCCAGCAGTTTAAGCTTGGCCAAAAACATTCAGTACTTC.

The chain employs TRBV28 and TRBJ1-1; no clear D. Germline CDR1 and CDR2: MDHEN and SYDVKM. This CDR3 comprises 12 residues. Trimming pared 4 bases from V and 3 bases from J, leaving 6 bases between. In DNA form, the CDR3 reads TGTGCCAGCAGTTGGCCCGACACTGAAGCTTTCTTT. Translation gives CASSWPDTEAFF.

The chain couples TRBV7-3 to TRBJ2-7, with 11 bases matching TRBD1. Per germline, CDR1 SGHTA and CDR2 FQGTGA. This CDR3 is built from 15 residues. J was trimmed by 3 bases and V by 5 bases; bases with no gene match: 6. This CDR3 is CASSQVGTGGYEQYF. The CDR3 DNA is TGTGCCAGCAGCCAAGTCGGGACAGGGGGCTACGAGCAGTACTTC.

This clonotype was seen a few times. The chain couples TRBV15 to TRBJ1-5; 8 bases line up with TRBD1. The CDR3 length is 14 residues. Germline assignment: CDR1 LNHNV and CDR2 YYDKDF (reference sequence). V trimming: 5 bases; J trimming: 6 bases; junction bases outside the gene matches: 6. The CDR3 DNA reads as TGTGCCACCAGCCAGGGGGCGCGAGGTCAGCCCCAGCATTTT. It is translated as CATSQGARGQPQHF.

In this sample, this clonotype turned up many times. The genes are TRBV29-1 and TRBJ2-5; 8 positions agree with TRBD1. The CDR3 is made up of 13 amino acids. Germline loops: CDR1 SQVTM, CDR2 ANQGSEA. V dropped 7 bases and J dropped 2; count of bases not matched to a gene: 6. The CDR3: CSAGGTGQETQYF. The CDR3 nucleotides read TGCAGCGCCGGAGGGACAGGTCAAGAGACCCAGTACTTC.

The chain's CDR3 is CSARDVGLGDEQYF. In DNA, the CDR3 is TGCAGTGCTAGAGATGTGGGACTAGGAGACGAGCAGTACTTC. The chain couples TRBV20-1 to TRBJ2-7; the match to TRBD2 covers 8 bases. Germline V gene data show CDR1 as DFQATT and CDR2 as SNEGSKA (reference sequence). The V segment lost 0 bases and the J segment 5 bases; nucleotides outside the gene matches: 6. This CDR3 has 14 amino acids.

DNA of the CDR3: TGTGCCAGCAGAGCGGGACCCCGGGAGACCCAGTACTTC. This sequence encodes CASRAGPRETQYF. The rearrangement joins TRBV12-3 or TRBV12-4 to TRBJ2-5; TRBD2 matches 7 bases. With 6 bases clipped from V and 5 bases from J, the junction kept 6 bases outside the gene matches. The CDR3 has 13 amino acids.

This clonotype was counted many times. This CDR3 reads CSATEGSASGANVLTF. In DNA form, the CDR3 reads TGCAGTGCTACCGAGGGGTCGGCCTCTGGGGCCAACGTCCTGACTTTC. The chain recombines TRBV20-1 with TRBJ2-6; D may be TRBD1 or TRBD2 (5 bases each). Germline CDR1 is DFQATT and CDR2 is SNEGSKA (reference sequence). V was shortened by 4 bases and J by 0 bases, with 13 bases between the two germline ends. The CDR3 is made up of 16 amino acids.

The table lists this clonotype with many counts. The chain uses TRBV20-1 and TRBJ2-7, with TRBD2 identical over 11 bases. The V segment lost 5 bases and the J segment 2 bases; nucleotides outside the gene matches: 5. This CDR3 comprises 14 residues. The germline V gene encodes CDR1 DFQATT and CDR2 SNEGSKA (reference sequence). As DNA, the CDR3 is TGCAGTGCTGAACTAGCGGGAGCAGCCTACGAGCAGTACTTC. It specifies CSAELAGAAYEQYF.

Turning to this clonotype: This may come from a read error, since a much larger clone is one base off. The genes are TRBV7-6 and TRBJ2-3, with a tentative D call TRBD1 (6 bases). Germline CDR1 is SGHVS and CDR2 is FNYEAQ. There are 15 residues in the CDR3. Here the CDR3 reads CPSSRGQLDPDTQYF. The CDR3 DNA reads TGTCCCAGCAGCCGGGGACAACTAGACCCAGATACGCAGTATTTT.

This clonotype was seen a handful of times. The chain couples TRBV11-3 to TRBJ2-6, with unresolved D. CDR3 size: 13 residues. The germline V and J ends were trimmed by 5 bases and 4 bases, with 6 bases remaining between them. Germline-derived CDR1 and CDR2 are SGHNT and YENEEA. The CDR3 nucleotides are TGTGCCAGCAGCCTTACAGGGGCCAACGTCCTGACTTTC. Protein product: CASSLTGANVLTF.

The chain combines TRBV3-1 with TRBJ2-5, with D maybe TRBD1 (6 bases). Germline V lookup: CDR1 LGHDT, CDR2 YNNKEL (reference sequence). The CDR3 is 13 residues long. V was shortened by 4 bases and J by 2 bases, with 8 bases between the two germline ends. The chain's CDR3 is CASSPGTQETQYF. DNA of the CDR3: TGTGCCAGCAGCCCCGGGACACAAGAGACCCAGTACTTC.

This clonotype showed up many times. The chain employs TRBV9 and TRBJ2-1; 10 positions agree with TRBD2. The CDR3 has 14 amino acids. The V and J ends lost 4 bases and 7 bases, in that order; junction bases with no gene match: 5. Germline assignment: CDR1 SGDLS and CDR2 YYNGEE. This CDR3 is CASSTSGMENEQFF. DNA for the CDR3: TGTGCCAGCAGCACTAGCGGGATGGAAAATGAGCAGTTCTTC.

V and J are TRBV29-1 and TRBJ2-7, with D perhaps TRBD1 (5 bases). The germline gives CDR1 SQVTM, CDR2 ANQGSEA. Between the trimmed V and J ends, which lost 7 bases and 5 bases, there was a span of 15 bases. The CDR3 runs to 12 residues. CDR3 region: CSAQGRTHEQYF. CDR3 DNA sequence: TGCAGCGCCCAGGGCAGGACCCACGAGCAGTACTTC.

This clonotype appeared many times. The CDR3 loop is CASSSLLAVSYNEQFF. As DNA, the CDR3 is TGTGCCAGCAGTTCGTTACTAGCGGTCTCCTACAATGAGCAGTTCTTC. This chain joins TRBV28 and TRBJ2-1; 8 bases are a match to TRBD2. With V trimmed by 4 bases and J by 0 bases, 5 bases remained unmatched. Germline CDR1 reads MDHEN; CDR2 reads SYDVKM. CDR3 length: 16 amino acids.

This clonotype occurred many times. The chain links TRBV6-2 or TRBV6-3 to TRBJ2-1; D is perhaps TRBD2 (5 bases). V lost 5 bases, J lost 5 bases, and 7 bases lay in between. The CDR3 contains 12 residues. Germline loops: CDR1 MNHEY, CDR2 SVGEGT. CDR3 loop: CASSPLDNEQFF. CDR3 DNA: TGTGCCAGCAGTCCACTAGACAATGAGCAGTTCTTC.

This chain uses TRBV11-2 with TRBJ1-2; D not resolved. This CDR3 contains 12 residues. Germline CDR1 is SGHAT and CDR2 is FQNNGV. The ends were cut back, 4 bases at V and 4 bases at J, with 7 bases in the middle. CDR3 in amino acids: CASSSDGYGYTF. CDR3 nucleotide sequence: TGTGCCAGCAGCTCGGACGGCTATGGCTACACCTTC.

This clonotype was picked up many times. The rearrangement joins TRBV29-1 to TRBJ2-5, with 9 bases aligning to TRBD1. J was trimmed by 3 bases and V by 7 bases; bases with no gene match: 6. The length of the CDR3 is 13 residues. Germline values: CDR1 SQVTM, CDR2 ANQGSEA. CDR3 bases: TGCAGCGCGGCCCGGACAGGGGAAGAGACCCAGTACTTC. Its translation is CSAARTGEETQYF.

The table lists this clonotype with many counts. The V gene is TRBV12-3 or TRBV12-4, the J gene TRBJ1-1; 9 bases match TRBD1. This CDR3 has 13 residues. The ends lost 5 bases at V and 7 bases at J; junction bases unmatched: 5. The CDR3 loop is CASSKGTGNEAFF. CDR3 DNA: TGTGCCAGCAGTAAGGGGACAGGGAATGAAGCTTTCTTT.

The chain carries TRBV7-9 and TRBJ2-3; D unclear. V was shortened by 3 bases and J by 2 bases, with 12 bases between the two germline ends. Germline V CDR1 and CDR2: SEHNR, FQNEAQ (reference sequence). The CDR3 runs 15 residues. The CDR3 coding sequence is TGTGCCAGCAGCTTTGGCGGAGACAACACAGATACGCAGTATTTT. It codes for CASSFGGDNTDTQYF.

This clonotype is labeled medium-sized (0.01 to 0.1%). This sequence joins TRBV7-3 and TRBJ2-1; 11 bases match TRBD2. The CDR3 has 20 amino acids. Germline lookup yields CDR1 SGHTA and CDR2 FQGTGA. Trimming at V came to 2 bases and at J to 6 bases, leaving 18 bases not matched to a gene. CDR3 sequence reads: CASSLCLLLAGVEVCNEQFF. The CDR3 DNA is TGTGCCAGCAGCTTATGCCTTCTACTAGCGGGAGTTGAGGTGTGCAATGAGCAGTTCTTC.